A selection of T cell receptor beta chains follows, all from one sample in a study of cytomegalovirus exposure and HLA in healthy donors. The repertoire was sequenced with immunoSEQ multiplex PCR; TCRdb's copy has only in-frame clones and lacks some. The profile shows 60,000 to 70,000 clones, around nine tenths of them singletons. The sample taken for sequencing was PBMCs. The origin of the receptors is a woman aged 18-29 years in good health and CMV-seronegative. CDR3s include the opening cysteine and the closing phenylalanine or tryptophan. A D gene is named only where the DNA matches it firmly. Expanded clones are given a class, and other clones once, few, many or no size at all.

D gene: -
V gene: TRBV6-1
clone size: -
J gene: TRBJ1-4
CDR3 length: 11
CDR3 DNA: TGTGCCAGCAGTGAAACAGAAAAACTGTTTTTT
CDR3 protein: CASSETEKLFF

D gene: -
V gene: TRBV14
clone size: -
J gene: TRBJ1-1
CDR3 length: 14
CDR3 DNA: TGTGCCAGCAGCCAAGGCCCAGAGAACACTGAAGCTTTCTTT
CDR3 protein: CASSQGPENTEAFF

D gene: -
V gene: TRBV21-1
clone size: few
J gene: TRBJ1-4
CDR3 length: 15
CDR3 DNA: TGTGCCAGCCCCTCCCGGGACAGAACTAATGAAAAACTGTTTTTT
CDR3 protein: CASPSRDRTNEKLFF

D gene: -
V gene: TRBV10-3
clone size: -
J gene: TRBJ1-2
CDR3 length: 14
CDR3 DNA: TGTGCCATCAGTGAGTCAGGCGGCCTTGGTGGCTACACCTTC
CDR3 protein: CAISESGGLGGYTF

D gene: -
V gene: TRBV25-1
clone size: -
J gene: TRBJ1-4
CDR3 length: 15
CDR3 DNA: TGTGCCAGCAGTGAAGGACAGAAAATCCTTGAAAAACTGTTTTTT
CDR3 protein: CASSEGQKILEKLFF

D gene: -
V gene: TRBV6-5
clone size: -
J gene: TRBJ1-1
CDR3 length: 13
CDR3 DNA: TGTGCCAGCAGTTACCAGGGTAACACTGAAGCTTTCTTT
CDR3 protein: CASSYQGNTEAFF

D gene: TRBD2
V gene: TRBV4-2
clone size: -
J gene: TRBJ2-7
CDR3 length: 15
CDR3 DNA: TGTGCCAGCAGCCCCTCACTAGCGGGCGGCTACGAGCAGTACTTC
CDR3 protein: CASSPSLAGGYEQYF

D gene: TRBD1
V gene: TRBV2
clone size: -
J gene: TRBJ1-2
CDR3 length: 15
CDR3 DNA: TGTGCCAGCAGTTATACCGGGACAGCCAACTATGGCTACACCTTC
CDR3 protein: CASSYTGTANYGYTF

D gene: TRBD1
V gene: TRBV9
clone size: few
J gene: TRBJ2-5
CDR3 length: 15
CDR3 DNA: TGTGCCAGCAGCCCCTGGACAGGGGGTGTGGAGACCCAGTACTTC
CDR3 protein: CASSPWTGGVETQYF

D gene: -
V gene: TRBV18
clone size: -
J gene: TRBJ2-5
CDR3 length: 13
CDR3 DNA: TGTGCCAGCTCCGAAACAATGAAAGAGACCCAGTACTTC
CDR3 protein: CASSETMKETQYF

D gene: TRBD1
V gene: TRBV4-2
clone size: -
J gene: TRBJ2-7
CDR3 length: 15
CDR3 DNA: TGTGCCAGCAGCCAAGCACCGGGACAGACCTACGAGCAGTACTTC
CDR3 protein: CASSQAPGQTYEQYF

D gene: TRBD2
V gene: TRBV4-2
clone size: -
J gene: TRBJ2-1
CDR3 length: 15
CDR3 DNA: TGTGCCAGCAGCGTGGGGGGGGAGTCCTACAATGAGCAGTTCTTC
CDR3 protein: CASSVGGESYNEQFF

D gene: -
V gene: TRBV4-3
clone size: once
J gene: TRBJ2-3
CDR3 length: 15
CDR3 DNA: TGCGCCAGCAGCCAAGTGGGGGGGCGCACAGATACGCAGTATTTT
CDR3 protein: CASSQVGGRTDTQYF

D gene: TRBD2
V gene: TRBV19
clone size: once
J gene: TRBJ2-1
CDR3 length: 18
CDR3 DNA: TGTGCCAGTAGTATACCCCACTATCCTCTAGCGGGAGACAATGAGCAGTTCTTC
CDR3 protein: CASSIPHYPLAGDNEQFF

D gene: -
V gene: TRBV5-1
clone size: -
J gene: TRBJ2-5
CDR3 length: 15
CDR3 DNA: TGCGCCAGCAGCTTGGGGGGCGGAGGGGACGAGACCCAGTACTTC
CDR3 protein: CASSLGGGGDETQYF

D gene: -
V gene: TRBV6-1
clone size: -
J gene: TRBJ2-7
CDR3 length: 15
CDR3 DNA: TGTGCCAGCAGCGCTTACATACAGGGAGCCTACGAGCAGTACTTC
CDR3 protein: CASSAYIQGAYEQYF

D gene: TRBD1
V gene: TRBV7-3
clone size: -
J gene: TRBJ1-1
CDR3 length: 13
CDR3 DNA: TGTGCCAGCAGTCTCCAGGGGGTGTCTGAAGCTTTCTTT
CDR3 protein: CASSLQGVSEAFF